The TCR beta chain described here comes from a study of cytomegalovirus exposure and HLA in healthy donors. PCR employed 60 Vbeta and 13 Jbeta primers. Clones were read by immunoSEQ multiplex PCR, and TCRdb kept only the in-frame ones, dropping some. This table holds about 150,000 clones, 80% to 90% found once. This CDR3 has 14 residues. Losses at the gene ends were 4 bases for V and 2 bases for J; bases not matched to a gene: 5. The V gene's germline CDR1 is SGHRS and CDR2 YFSETQ. The specimen was PBMCs. The receptor was isolated from a young woman in good health and CMV-seronegative. The chain employs TRBV5-1 and TRBJ1-2; 7 nucleotides align to TRBD1. In nucleotides, the CDR3 is TGCGCCAGCAGCCCGGGACAGTCCAACTATGGCTACACCTTC. Its protein is CASSPGQSNYGYTF.